The present T cell receptor beta chain was sequenced within a study of T cell changes during pregnancy in multiple sclerosis. Profiling relied on immunoSEQ multiplex PCR, and the TCRdb table lists in-frame clones only, not all of them. The table lists 15,000 to 20,000 clones, 88% of them singletons. The germline V gene has CDR1 SGHRS and CDR2 YFSETQ. Between the trimmed V and J ends, which lost 0 bases and 3 bases, there was a span of 6 bases. This CDR3 spans 13 amino acids. The sample in question was CD8+ T cells from peripheral blood mononuclear cells, obtained after pregnancy. The rearrangement links TRBV5-1 to TRBJ1-1; the D is unclear. This sequence was found in a female donor in good health, enrolled as a control in a pregnancy study. CDR3 in DNA: TGCGCCAGCAGCTTGGACAGCTACACTGAAGCTTTCTTT. It codes for CASSLDSYTEAFF. The whole variable domain, remainder taken from reference TRBV5-1 and TRBJ1-1, is KAGVTQTPRYLIKTRGQQVTLSCSPISGHRSVSWYQQTPGQGLQFLFEYFSETQRNKGNFPGRFSGRQFSNSRSEMNVSTLELGDSALYLCASSLDSYTEAFFGQGTRLTVV.